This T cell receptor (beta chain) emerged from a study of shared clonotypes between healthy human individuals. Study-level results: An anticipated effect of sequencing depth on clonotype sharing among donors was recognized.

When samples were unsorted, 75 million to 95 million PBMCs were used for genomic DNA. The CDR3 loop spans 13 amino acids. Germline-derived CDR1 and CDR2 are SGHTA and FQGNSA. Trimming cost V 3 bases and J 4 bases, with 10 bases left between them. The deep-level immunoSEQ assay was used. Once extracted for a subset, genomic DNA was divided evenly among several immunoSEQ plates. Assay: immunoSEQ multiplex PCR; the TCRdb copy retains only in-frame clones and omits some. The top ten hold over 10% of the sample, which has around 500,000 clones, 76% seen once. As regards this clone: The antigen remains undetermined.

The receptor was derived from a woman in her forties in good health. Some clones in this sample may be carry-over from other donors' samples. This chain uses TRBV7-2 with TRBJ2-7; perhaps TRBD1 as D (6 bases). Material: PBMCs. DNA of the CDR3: TGTGCCAGCAGCTTCGACAGGCAGTACGAGCAGTACTTC. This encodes CASSFDRQYEQYF. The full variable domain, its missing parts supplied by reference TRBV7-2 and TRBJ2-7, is GAGVSQSPSNKVTEKGKDVELRCDPISGHTALYWYRQSLGQGLEFLIYFQGNSAPDKSGLPSDRFSAERTGGSVSTLTIQRTQQEDSAVYLCASSFDRQYEQYFGPGTRLTVT.